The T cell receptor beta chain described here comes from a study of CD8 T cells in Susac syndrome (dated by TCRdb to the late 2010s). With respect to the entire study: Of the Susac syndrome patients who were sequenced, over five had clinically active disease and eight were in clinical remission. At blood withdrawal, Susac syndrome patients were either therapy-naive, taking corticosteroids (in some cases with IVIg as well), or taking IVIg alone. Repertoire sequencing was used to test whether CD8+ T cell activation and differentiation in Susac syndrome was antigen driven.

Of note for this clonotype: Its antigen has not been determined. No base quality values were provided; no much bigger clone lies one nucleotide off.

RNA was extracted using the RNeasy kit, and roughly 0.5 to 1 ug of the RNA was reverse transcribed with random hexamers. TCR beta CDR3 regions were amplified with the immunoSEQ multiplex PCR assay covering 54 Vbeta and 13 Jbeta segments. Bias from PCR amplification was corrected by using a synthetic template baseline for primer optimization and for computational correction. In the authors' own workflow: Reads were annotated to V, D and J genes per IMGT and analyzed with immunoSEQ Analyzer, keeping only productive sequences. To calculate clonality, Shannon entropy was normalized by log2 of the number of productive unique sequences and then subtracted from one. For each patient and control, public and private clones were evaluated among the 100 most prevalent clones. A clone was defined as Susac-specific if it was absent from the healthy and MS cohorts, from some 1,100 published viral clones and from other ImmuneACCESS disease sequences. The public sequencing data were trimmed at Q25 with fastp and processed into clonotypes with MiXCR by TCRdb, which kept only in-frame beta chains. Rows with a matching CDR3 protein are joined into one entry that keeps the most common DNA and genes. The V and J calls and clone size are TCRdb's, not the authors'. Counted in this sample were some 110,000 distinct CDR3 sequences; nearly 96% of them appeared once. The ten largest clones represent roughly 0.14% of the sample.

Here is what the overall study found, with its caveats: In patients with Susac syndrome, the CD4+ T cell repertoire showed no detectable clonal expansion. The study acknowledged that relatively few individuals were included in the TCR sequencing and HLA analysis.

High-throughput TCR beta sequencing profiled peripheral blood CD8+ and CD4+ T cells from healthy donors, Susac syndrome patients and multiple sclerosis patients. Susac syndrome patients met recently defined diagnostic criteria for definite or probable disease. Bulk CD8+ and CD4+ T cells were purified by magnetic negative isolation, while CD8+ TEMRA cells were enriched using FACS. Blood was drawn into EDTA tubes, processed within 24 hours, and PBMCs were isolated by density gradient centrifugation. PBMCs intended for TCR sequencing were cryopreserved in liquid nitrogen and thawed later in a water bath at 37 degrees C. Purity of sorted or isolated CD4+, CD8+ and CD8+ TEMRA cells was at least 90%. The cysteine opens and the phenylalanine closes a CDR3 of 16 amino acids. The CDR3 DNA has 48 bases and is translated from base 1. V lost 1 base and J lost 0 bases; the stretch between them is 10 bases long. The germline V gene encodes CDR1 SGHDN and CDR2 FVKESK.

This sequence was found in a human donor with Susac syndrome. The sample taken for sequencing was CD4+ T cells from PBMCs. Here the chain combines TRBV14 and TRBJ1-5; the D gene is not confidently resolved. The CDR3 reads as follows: CASSQASGISNQPQHF. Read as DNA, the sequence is TGTGCCAGCAGCCAAGCGAGTGGGATTAGCAATCAGCCCCAGCATTTT.